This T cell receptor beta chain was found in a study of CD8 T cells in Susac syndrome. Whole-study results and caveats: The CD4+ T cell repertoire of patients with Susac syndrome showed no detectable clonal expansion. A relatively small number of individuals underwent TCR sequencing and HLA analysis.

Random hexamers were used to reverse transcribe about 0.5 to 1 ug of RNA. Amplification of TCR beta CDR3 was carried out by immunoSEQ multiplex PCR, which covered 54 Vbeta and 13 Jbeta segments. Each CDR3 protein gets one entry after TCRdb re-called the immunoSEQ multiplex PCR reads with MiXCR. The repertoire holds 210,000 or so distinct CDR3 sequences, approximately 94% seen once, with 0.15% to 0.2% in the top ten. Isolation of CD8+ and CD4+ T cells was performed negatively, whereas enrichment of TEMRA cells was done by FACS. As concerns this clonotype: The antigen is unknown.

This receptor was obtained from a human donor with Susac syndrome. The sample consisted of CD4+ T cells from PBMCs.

The CDR3 DNA reads TGTGCCTTGGCCATAGGGGGATCTGGGGCCAACGTCCTGACTTTC. Encoded protein: CALAIGGSGANVLTF. V and J are TRBV30 and TRBJ2-6; D perhaps matches TRBD1 (6 bases). Per germline, CDR1 GTSNPN and CDR2 SVGIG (reference sequence). The CDR3 extends over 15 amino acids. Deletions cut 7 bases from V and 1 base from J, with 14 bases between.